A selection of T cell receptor beta chains follows, all from one sample in a study of cytotoxic CD8 clonotypes in ibrutinib-treated CLL. The table came from immunoSEQ multiplex PCR; TCRdb's copy has only in-frame clones and leaves some out. This table holds around 330,000 clones, over 60% found once. The sample in question was PBMCs, obtained after 36 months of ibrutinib treatment. These receptors were obtained from a human donor with chronic lymphocytic leukemia. The CDR3 runs from the conserved cysteine through the conserved F or W. Each record gives: CDR3 protein, J gene, V gene.

CASSVGSSSLPPYEQYF TRBJ2-7 TRBV9
CASSRDRGEETQYF TRBJ2-5 TRBV19
CASSLGTYEQYF TRBJ2-7 TRBV5-1
CASSPYLGQGGNTIYF TRBJ1-3 TRBV7-8
CASSQDSYEQYF TRBJ2-7 TRBV7-3
CASMGGEETQYF TRBJ2-5 TRBV2
CASSLAVGAQLYF TRBJ2-5 TRBV7-6
CASSHFYRDEQFF TRBJ2-1 TRBV6-5
CASSLARPPNEQFF TRBJ2-1 TRBV7-3
CATLWAVAGDAYEQYF TRBJ2-7 TRBV2
CATSRGPLAASTDTQYF TRBJ2-3 TRBV15
CASSQTPGKVNTEAFF TRBJ1-1 TRBV5-1
CASSGGQETQYF TRBJ2-5 TRBV5-6
CASQTRRHYEQYF TRBJ2-7 TRBV10-2
CAWQRQAFPPGNTIYF TRBJ1-3 TRBV30
CASSRSGPSAYNEQFF TRBJ2-1 TRBV18
CASSDLVGNGYTF TRBJ1-2 TRBV10-2
CASSDPGVSTEAFF TRBJ1-1 TRBV2
CASSTFTGSNSGNTIYF TRBJ1-3 TRBV9
CASSFLAANTGELFF TRBJ2-2 TRBV11-2
CASSQVWGLAGAEGETQYF TRBJ2-5 TRBV14
CASSGRLMETGELFF TRBJ2-2 TRBV9
CASLRDRGHQPQHF TRBJ1-5 TRBV6-1
CASSIGGAGTEAFF TRBJ1-1 TRBV19
CASSPERVSGELFF TRBJ2-2 TRBV18
CASRDLWTGDTDTQYF TRBJ2-3 TRBV2
CASSPRPGRSTDTQYF TRBJ2-3 TRBV5-6
CSVGFMNTEAFF TRBJ1-1 TRBV29-1
CASSYSLGYEQYF TRBJ2-7 TRBV6-5
CASSEIVDSGANVLTF TRBJ2-6 TRBV2